The 26 T cell receptor beta chains listed next were all sequenced from one sample in a study of blood T cell repertoires in COVID-19. Sequencing was performed with immunoSEQ multiplex PCR; in TCRdb, only in-frame clones are kept and a portion is missing. The sample holds roughly 180,000 clones, more than 65% seen once. Sample: peripheral blood. The source is a woman aged 55-70 years with COVID-19, enrolled during active disease.

DNA of the CDR3: TGTGCCAGCAGCCTTGATAGCGGGGGGGAGAATACCCAGTTCTTC. It codes for CASSLDSGGENTQFF. This chain links TRBV5-4 with TRBJ2-1; 11 bases are shared with TRBD2. This CDR3 region has 15 residues. Trimming at V came to 4 bases and at J to 13 bases, leaving 13 bases not matched to a gene. The V gene's germline CDR1 is SGHNT and CDR2 YYREEE (reference sequence).

The CDR3 coding sequence is TGTGCCAGCAGCTCGTCACCGGGACAGGGGGGCAATGAGCAGTTCTTC. Translation gives CASSSSPGQGGNEQFF. This chain uses TRBV5-4 with TRBJ2-1; TRBD1 matches 11 bases. The germline CDR1 and CDR2 sequences are SGHNT and YYREEE (reference sequence). The CDR3 has 16 residues. V trimming: 3 bases; J trimming: 6 bases; junction bases outside the gene matches: 8.

The V and J genes are TRBV19 and TRBJ1-5; 7 positions agree with TRBD1. Germline V gene sequence: CDR1 LNHDA, CDR2 SQIVND (reference sequence). This CDR3 region has 16 residues. The V and J ends lost 6 bases and 2 bases, in that order; junction bases with no gene match: 10. The CDR3 reads CASRNGQAGRNQPQHF. As DNA, the CDR3 is TGTGCCAGTAGAAACGGACAGGCGGGGCGCAATCAGCCCCAGCATTTT.

This rearrangement joins TRBV2 to TRBJ2-5; D perhaps matches TRBD2 (5 bases). Germline CDR1 and CDR2: SNHLY and FYNNEI. V was shortened by 4 bases and J by 4 bases, with 16 bases between the two germline ends. This CDR3 region has 15 residues. CDR3 sequence: CASSVEGAKGETQYF. Here the CDR3 DNA reads TGTGCCAGCAGTGTTGAGGGCGCGAAGGGAGAGACCCAGTACTTC.

The rearrangement joins TRBV19 to TRBJ1-1; D gene ambiguous. Germline V gene data show CDR1 as LNHDA and CDR2 as SQIVND (reference sequence). The CDR3 length is 14 residues. The V and J ends lost 3 bases and 0 bases respectively, with 8 bases between them. The CDR3 region is CASSMTQLNTEAFF. As DNA, the CDR3 is TGTGCCAGTAGTATGACACAGTTGAACACTGAAGCTTTCTTT.

This chain joins TRBV27 and TRBJ2-3; 9 bases match TRBD2. The junction had 6 bases not matched to a gene; V was cut back by 1 base and J by 4 bases. The CDR3 loop spans 16 amino acids. The germline CDR1 and CDR2 sequences are MNHEY and SMNVEV (reference sequence). The CDR3 reads CASSLFPSGNADTQYF. The DNA of the CDR3 is TGTGCCAGCAGTTTATTTCCTAGCGGGAACGCAGATACGCAGTATTTT.

The rearrangement uses TRBV6-2 or TRBV6-3 and TRBJ2-1, with TRBD2 matching 10 bases. Germline lookup yields CDR1 MNHEY and CDR2 SVGEGT. The CDR3 is made up of 17 amino acids. J lost 8 bases, V lost 6 bases, and 16 bases had no gene match. CDR3 in DNA: TGTGCCAGCAGCTATAAGATGGGCCTAGCGGGAGACGATGAGCAGTTCTTC. Translation gives CASSYKMGLAGDDEQFF.

A few counts support this clone. This chain uses TRBV11-2 with TRBJ2-5; TRBD1 is a possible D gene (6 bases). This CDR3 comprises 15 residues. Germline V lookup: CDR1 SGHAT, CDR2 FQNNGV. V was clipped by 5 bases and J by 0 bases, with 13 bases between them. CDR3 sequence (DNA): TGTGCCAGCAGCCTGATGACAGGAAACCAAGAGACCCAGTACTTC. It yields the protein CASSLMTGNQETQYF.

This chain links TRBV5-1 with TRBJ2-5; D may be TRBD2 (5 bases). The germline V gene encodes CDR1 SGHRS and CDR2 YFSETQ. Deletions cut 4 bases from V and 7 bases from J, with 14 bases between. The CDR3 runs 13 residues. The CDR3 nucleotides read TGCGCCAGCAGCCCCGAGGGTCGGGGGACCCAGTACTTC. It yields the protein CASSPEGRGTQYF.

This clone occurred a few times. The chain carries TRBV7-9 and TRBJ1-2, with a possible D match to TRBD1 (5 bases). This CDR3 is built from 16 residues. V was shortened by 2 bases and J by 2 bases, with 15 bases between the two germline ends. CDR1 SEHNR and CDR2 FQNEAQ come from the germline V gene (reference sequence). The CDR3 here is CASSLLVGLNNYGYTF. The CDR3 nucleotides are TGTGCCAGCAGCTTACTAGTGGGACTGAACAACTATGGCTACACCTTC.

With regard to this clone: The conserved phenylalanine or tryptophan normally closing the CDR3 is absent here, so this likely arose from a read error. Because the CDR3's place on the DNA is in doubt, the DNA is left out and the CDR3 is given as listed by TCRdb. V usage is TRBV23-1 and J usage is TRBJ2-7; no DNA check was done on the table's D call, TRBD2. TRBV23-1 falls under the ORF class, with uncertain function. The CDR3 has 10 amino acids, counting both end residues. CDR3 residues: CASSQIAAPD.

The chain couples TRBV10-3 to TRBJ1-1, with 7 bases aligning to TRBD1. Germline lookup yields CDR1 ENHRY and CDR2 SYGVKD. Trimming at V came to 4 bases and at J to 0 bases, leaving 5 bases not matched to a gene. The CDR3 consists of 15 residues. CDR3: CAISAGTVLNTEAFF. The CDR3 DNA reads TGTGCCATCAGTGCCGGGACAGTTTTGAACACTGAAGCTTTCTTT.

The V gene is TRBV30, the J gene TRBJ1-2; TRBD1 aligns across 7 bases. The CDR3 has 12 residues. Germline V gene lookup returns CDR1 GTSNPN and CDR2 SVGIG (reference sequence). V shed 6 bases and J 2 bases; nucleotides not matched to a gene: 3. This CDR3 is CACLTGNYGYTF. The DNA of the CDR3 is TGTGCCTGTCTGACAGGGAACTATGGCTACACCTTC.

The chain couples TRBV28 to TRBJ2-7, with 15 bases identical to TRBD2. The CDR3 spans 15 residues. Unmatched junction bases numbered 8, after V lost 8 bases and J lost 6 bases. CDR1 is MDHEN and CDR2 is SYDVKM in the germline V gene. As DNA, the CDR3 is TGTGCCAGCCGGACTAGCGGGAGGGCCCGCGGCGAGCAGTACTTC. Protein product: CASRTSGRARGEQYF.

The chain is built from TRBV18 and TRBJ2-3; 9 bases fit TRBD1. Looked up from germline, CDR1 is KGHSH and CDR2 is LQKENI. The CDR3 contains 14 residues. With 10 bases clipped from V and 6 bases from J, the junction kept 11 bases outside the gene matches. Here the CDR3 DNA reads TGTGCCACCCGGCGGGGGACAGGGTTGGATACGCAGTATTTT. It codes for CATRRGTGLDTQYF.

J is TRBJ1-2 and V is TRBV19; D is ambiguous. Per the germline V gene, CDR1 is LNHDA and CDR2 is SQIVND (reference sequence). CDR3 length: 13 residues. The V end was cut by 5 bases, the J end by 7 bases, with 14 bases between. This CDR3 is CASSVRVESGYTF. As DNA, the CDR3 is TGTGCCAGTAGTGTCCGGGTTGAGTCTGGCTACACCTTC.

The chain joins TRBV7-9 to TRBJ1-2; D is perhaps TRBD1 (5 bases). V lost 5 bases, J lost 9 bases, and 19 bases lay in between. In germline, CDR1 is SEHNR, CDR2 FQNEAQ (reference sequence). The CDR3 is 14 amino acids. For the CDR3, the DNA is TGTGCCAGCAGCCTCCAGACAGAATTTAGGAGCTACACCTTC. Translated, it gives CASSLQTEFRSYTF.

A word on this clone: The sample holds other DNA sequences that translate to the same CDR3. V and J are TRBV5-1 and TRBJ2-2; 9 bases are a match to TRBD1. This CDR3 spans 16 amino acids. CDR1 SGHRS and CDR2 YFSETQ come from the germline V gene. V lost 4 bases, J lost 7 bases, and 11 bases stayed unmatched. CDR3 sequence: CASSLQGAGRDGELFF. DNA of the CDR3: TGCGCCAGCAGCCTACAGGGGGCAGGGCGGGACGGGGAGCTGTTTTTT.

The rearrangement uses TRBV28 and TRBJ1-3; 7 bases agree with TRBD1. The CDR3 is 15 residues long. Germline loops: CDR1 MDHEN, CDR2 SYDVKM. J gave up 0 bases and V 5 bases, and 4 bases lay outside the gene matches. CDR3 protein: CASSRPGGSGNTIYF. The CDR3 DNA follows: TGTGCCAGCAGTCGACCAGGGGGCTCTGGAAACACCATATATTTT.

This clone showed up just once. The genes are TRBV4-2 and TRBJ2-2; D may be TRBD2 (6 bases). Germline lookup yields CDR1 LGHNA and CDR2 YNFKEQ. The V gene lost 3 bases and the J gene lost 0 bases, with 32 bases spanning the gap. The CDR3 contains 23 residues. The CDR3 region has the DNA TGTGCCAGCAGCCATACTAGAGTGGGGACTTGGGGTAGCGGCAACGCGAACACCGGGGAGCTGTTTTTT. Translated: CASSHTRVGTWGSGNANTGELFF.

This clone was counted only a few times. The chain carries TRBV28 and TRBJ1-4, with D perhaps matching TRBD1 (6 bases). CDR1 and CDR2 from the germline V gene are MDHEN and SYDVKM. CDR3 size: 14 residues. Trimming took off 6 bases at V and 4 bases at J, with 12 bases between the two ends. CDR3 bases: TGTGCCAGCAGCCAAACAGGGATTAATGAAAAACTGTTTTTT. Translation gives CASSQTGINEKLFF.

The gene calls are TRBV10-1 and TRBJ1-1; a possible D gene is TRBD1 (5 bases). The V end was cut by 6 bases, the J end by 4 bases, with 12 bases between. The length of the CDR3 is 13 residues. CDR1 and CDR2 (germline): WNHNN, SYGVQD (reference sequence). The CDR3 DNA reads as TGCGCCAGCAGAGGGACTCGGGGCACTGAAGCTTTCTTT. Translation gives CASRGTRGTEAFF.

This clone showed up just a few times. The chain employs TRBV5-4 and TRBJ2-5; TRBD2 might be the D (6 bases). Germline V gene sequence: CDR1 SGHNT, CDR2 YYREEE (reference sequence). V shed 0 bases and J shed 4 bases, with 16 bases lying between them. The CDR3 totals 16 residues. The CDR3 loop reads CASSLVGGRGGETQYF. CDR3 bases: TGTGCCAGCAGCTTGGTTGGGGGTAGGGGAGGAGAGACCCAGTACTTC.

This chain connects TRBV7-3 to TRBJ1-6, with 8 bases aligning to TRBD1. The trim removed 5 bases at V and 7 bases at J, leaving 7 bases unmatched. CDR3 length: 15 amino acids. Looked up from germline, CDR1 is SGHTA and CDR2 is FQGTGA. The CDR3 nucleotides read TGTGCCAGCAGCGCCGACAGGGGTGGGAATTCACCCCTCCACTTT. It translates to CASSADRGGNSPLHF.

The chain uses TRBV19 and TRBJ1-1; no clear D gene. The V end was cut by 3 bases, the J end by 1 base, with 6 bases between. The germline CDR1 and CDR2 sequences are LNHDA and SQIVND (reference sequence). This CDR3 contains 13 residues. CDR3 amino acids: CASSIRGNTEAFF. The CDR3 bases are TGTGCCAGTAGTATCCGCGGGAACACTGAAGCTTTCTTT.

The chain links TRBV4-3 to TRBJ2-2; TRBD2 agrees at 9 bases. V lost 2 bases, J lost 7 bases, and 11 bases stayed unmatched. The CDR3 loop spans 17 amino acids. Germline CDR1 and CDR2: LGHNA and YSLEER. CDR3 protein: CASSQFLAGGPGGELFF. The CDR3 region has the DNA TGCGCCAGCAGCCAATTCTTGGCGGGAGGGCCAGGCGGGGAGCTGTTTTTT.